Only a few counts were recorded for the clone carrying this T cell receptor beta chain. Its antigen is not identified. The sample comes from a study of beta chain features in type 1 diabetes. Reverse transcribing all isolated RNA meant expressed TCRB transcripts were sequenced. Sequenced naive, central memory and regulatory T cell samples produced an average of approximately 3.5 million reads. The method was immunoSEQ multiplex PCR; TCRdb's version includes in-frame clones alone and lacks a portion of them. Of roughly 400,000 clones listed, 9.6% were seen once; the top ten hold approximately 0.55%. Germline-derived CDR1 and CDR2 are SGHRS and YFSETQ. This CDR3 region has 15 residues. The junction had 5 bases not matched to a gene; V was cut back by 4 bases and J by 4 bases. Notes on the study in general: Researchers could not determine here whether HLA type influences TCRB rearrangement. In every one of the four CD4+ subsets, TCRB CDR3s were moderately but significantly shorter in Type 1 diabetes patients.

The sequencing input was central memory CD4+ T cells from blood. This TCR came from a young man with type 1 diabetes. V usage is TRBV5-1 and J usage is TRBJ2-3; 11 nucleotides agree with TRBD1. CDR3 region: CASSPRTGGPDTQYF. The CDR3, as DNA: TGCGCCAGCAGCCCCCGGACAGGGGGCCCAGATACGCAGTATTTT.